This T cell receptor beta chain is drawn from a study of healthy donors' naive CD4 and CD8 T cells. Starting from 500 ng of total RNA, TCR libraries were made with linear amplification. A single record per CDR3 protein comes from TCRdb applying MiXCR to the reads. The sample lists about 180,000 distinct CDR3 sequences, over 60% seen once, with more than 2% in the top ten. J lost 0 bases, V lost 6 bases, and 10 bases had no gene match. Germline V lookup: CDR1 MNHEY, CDR2 SVGEGT. The CDR3 consists of 18 residues. This clonotype was detected only a few times. No antigen is known for it. Study-wide points: Most V and J genes were reportedly biased between naive CD4+ and CD8+ cells.

Sequenced input: naive CD4+ and CD8+ T cells sorted from blood, pooled from several donors. The clonotype originates from a pool of human donors in good health; the sample pools cells from several healthy donors. V and J are TRBV6-2 or TRBV6-3 and TRBJ2-7; 14 bases match TRBD2. The CDR3 spells CASSNGRTSGGISYEQYF. CDR3 bases: TGTGCCAGCAGCAACGGGAGGACTAGCGGGGGGATCTCCTACGAGCAGTACTTC.